What follows are 6 T cell receptor beta chains derived from one specimen sequenced in a study of T-cell reconstitution after alpha-beta-depleted transplantation in children. Unique molecular identifiers tagged the TCRbeta library. TCRdb reprocessed the PCR reads with MiXCR, giving one entry per CDR3 protein. The sample lists some 550,000 distinct CDR3 sequences, approximately 22% occurring once. Sequenced here: PBMCs, mostly from graft donor cells, sampled 360 days after TCRalphabeta/CD19-depleted stem cell transplant. These receptors all stem from a boy in the first two years of life who had a stem cell transplant for acute myeloid leukemia, so the T cells may come from the graft donor.

In its sample, this clonotype was seen a few times. The rearrangement links TRBV20-1 to TRBJ1-1; the D is unclear. V was clipped by 0 bases and J by 1 base, with 6 bases between them. This CDR3 has 13 amino acids. The germline gives CDR1 DFQATT, CDR2 SNEGSKA (reference sequence). The CDR3: CSARDPSNTEAFF. The DNA for the CDR3 is TGCAGTGCTAGAGATCCATCGAACACTGAAGCTTTCTTT.

This clonotype was picked up many times. The J gene is TRBJ2-3, the V gene TRBV29-1; D may be TRBD1 (6 bases). The germline V and J ends were trimmed by 6 bases and 4 bases, with 14 bases remaining between them. Germline values: CDR1 SQVTM, CDR2 ANQGSEA. The CDR3 sequence is 13 residues long. The CDR3 reads CSVPHRDPDTQYF. The CDR3 DNA sequence: TGCAGCGTACCTCACAGGGATCCAGATACGCAGTATTTT.

This chain connects TRBV27 to TRBJ2-5; 8 positions match TRBD1. This CDR3 contains 13 residues. Germline CDR1 is MNHEY and CDR2 is SMNVEV (reference sequence). With V trimmed by 6 bases and J by 7 bases, 7 bases remained unmatched. CDR3 region: CASSLGQGRTQYF. The CDR3 DNA reads as TGTGCCAGCAGCCTCGGACAGGGAAGGACCCAGTACTTC.

In this sample, this clonotype turned up a few times. This sequence joins TRBV20-1 and TRBJ2-1, with 15 bases lining up with TRBD2. CDR1 is DFQATT and CDR2 is SNEGSKA in the germline V gene (reference sequence). V shed 6 bases and J 7 bases; nucleotides not matched to a gene: 7. CDR3 size: 15 residues. CDR3 sequence: CSAISGLAGGNEQFF. CDR3 DNA sequence: TGCAGTGCCATATCGGGACTAGCGGGGGGAAATGAGCAGTTCTTC.

This clonotype was seen only a few times. The chain carries TRBV29-1 and TRBJ1-2; perhaps TRBD1 as D (6 bases). The CDR3 length is 13 residues. Deletions cut 6 bases from V and 3 bases from J, with 14 bases between. The V gene's germline CDR1 is SQVTM and CDR2 ANQGSEA. The CDR3 DNA is TGCAGCGTGGGAGCAGGGGACTACTATGGCTACACCTTC. This encodes CSVGAGDYYGYTF.

The chain combines TRBV3-1 with TRBJ2-1, with a possible D match to TRBD1 (5 bases). V was trimmed by 0 bases and J by 0 bases, leaving 12 bases between them. The germline V gene encodes CDR1 LGHDT and CDR2 YNNKEL (reference sequence). This CDR3 has 17 residues. CDR3 in amino acids: CASSQEASGFSYNEQFF. CDR3 in DNA: TGTGCCAGCAGCCAAGAGGCGTCAGGGTTCTCCTACAATGAGCAGTTCTTC.